This T cell receptor (beta chain) was sequenced in a study of beta chain features in type 1 diabetes. Study findings and constraints: All four CD4+ subsets of Type 1 diabetes patients contained TCRB CDR3s that were moderately but significantly shorter.

Germline CDR1 SGHTA, CDR2 FQGNSA. CDR3 length equals 14 residues. The V gene end was trimmed by 4 bases and the J gene end by 4 bases; junction bases not matched to a gene: 5. Investigators reverse transcribed all isolated RNA, so they sequenced expressed TCRB transcripts. The repertoire was sequenced with immunoSEQ multiplex PCR; TCRdb's copy has only in-frame clones and lacks some. The sample has 600,000 to 700,000 clones, 9.5% to 15% seen once. This clone was picked up a small number of times. The antigen remains undetermined. The receptor's source is a man aged 30-40 years with type 1 diabetes. The J gene is TRBJ2-3, the V gene TRBV7-2, with TRBD2 matching 7 bases. Sequencing input: naive CD4+ T cells from blood. Here the CDR3 reads CASSSRDYSDTQYF. The CDR3 bases are TGTGCCAGCAGCTCCCGGGACTATTCAGATACGCAGTATTTT.